Reported below is one T cell receptor beta chain. Antigen specificity is unknown. These data come from a study of T cell repertoires in cytomegalovirus infection. Study details: In public TCR beta signatures, there were indications of both CMV infection and matching HLA type. Findings of the study overall: Predominance within the ex vivo response was attributable to HLA-C-restricted CMV-specific TCR beta clonotypes.

After removal of 10 bases from V and 7 bases from J, the junction contained 13 bases not matched to a gene. Per germline, CDR1 SNHLY and CDR2 FYNNEI. This CDR3 has 15 residues. TCRdb analysed the reads with MiXCR anew, one entry per CDR3 protein. The data show 900,000 to 950,000 distinct CDR3 sequences, 31% seen once. V gene TRBV2 combines with J gene TRBJ2-4; 10 bases line up with TRBD2. The sequencing here drew on cultured CD8+ T cells from PBMCs, taken from culture after CMV antigen stimulation. This clonotype was sampled from a human donor in good health (CMV status not recorded). Some clones in this sample may be carry-over from other donors' samples. Here the CDR3 DNA reads TGTGCCACCCAAGGGCGGCTAGCGGGGGTGAACATTCAGTACTTC. Translation: CATQGRLAGVNIQYF. Full variable domain (missing parts from reference TRBV2 and TRBJ2-4): EPEVTQTPSHQVTQMGQEVILRCVPISNHLYFYWYRQILGQKVEFLVSFYNNEISEKSEIFDDQFSVERPDGSNFTLKIRSTKLEDSAMYFCATQGRLAGVNIQYFGAGTRLSVL.